Following are 25 T cell receptor beta chains from one sample sequenced in a study of T-cell reconstitution after alpha-beta-depleted transplantation in children. A TCRbeta library incorporating unique molecular identifiers was prepared. Using its own MiXCR run on the PCR reads, TCRdb lists one record per CDR3 protein. Of fewer than 700,000 distinct CDR3 sequences in the sample, about an eighth were seen once. The sample here was PBMCs, mostly from graft donor cells, taken 360 days after TCRalphabeta/CD19-depleted stem cell transplant. All receptors derive from a male patient between 5 and 17 years old who had a stem cell transplant for acute myeloid leukemia, so the T cells may come from the graft donor.

The sample holds a few counts of this clonotype. The chain carries TRBV5-6 and TRBJ2-4; D is unclear. Germline V gene lookup returns CDR1 SGHDT and CDR2 YYEEEE. The germline V and J ends were trimmed by 2 bases and 9 bases, with 9 bases remaining between them. The CDR3 runs 12 residues. CDR3 nucleotide sequence: TGTGCCAGCAGCTTATTGATCGGCATTCAGTACTTC. Translation gives CASSLLIGIQYF.

This clonotype was seen many times. The chain combines TRBV30 with TRBJ2-2; possibly TRBD1 for D (6 bases). The CDR3 has 13 amino acids. CDR1 GTSNPN and CDR2 SVGIG come from the germline V gene (reference sequence). V shed 3 bases and J shed 4 bases, with 9 bases lying between them. The CDR3 spells CAWRDRSTGELFF. The DNA for the CDR3 is TGTGCCTGGAGAGACAGGAGCACCGGGGAGCTGTTTTTT.

This clonotype was detected only a few times. The chain couples TRBV7-4 to TRBJ2-4; no definite D call. The CDR3 is 14 amino acids. The V gene lost 3 bases and the J gene lost 8 bases, with 14 bases spanning the gap. The germline gives CDR1 SGHVT, CDR2 SQSDAQ. This chain's CDR3 is CASSFNDLPHIQYF. The CDR3 DNA is TGTGCCAGCAGCTTTAACGATCTCCCCCACATTCAGTACTTC.

This chain connects TRBV5-1 to TRBJ2-1; 12 positions match TRBD2. V lost 5 bases to trimming and J lost 7 bases; unmatched junction nucleotides: 13. The V gene's germline CDR1 is SGHRS and CDR2 YFSETQ. The CDR3 has 17 residues. Here the CDR3 DNA reads TGCGCCAGCAGGCTACTCTGGACTAGCGGGACTTGGAATGAGCAGTTCTTC. This codes for CASRLLWTSGTWNEQFF.

The chain joins TRBV7-6 to TRBJ2-5, with 9 nucleotides matching TRBD2. This CDR3 is 16 amino acids long. In germline, CDR1 is SGHVS, CDR2 FNYEAQ. Losses at the gene ends were 5 bases for V and 5 bases for J; bases not matched to a gene: 12. The chain's CDR3 is CASSRLIAGEAETQYF. Here the CDR3 DNA reads TGTGCCAGCAGCCGCCTGATAGCGGGAGAGGCGGAGACCCAGTACTTC. Looking up the rest from reference TRBV7-6 and TRBJ2-5 gives the full variable domain: GAGVSQSPRYKVTKRGQDVALRCDPISGHVSLYWYRQALGQGPEFLTYFNYEAQQDKSGLPNDRFSAERPEGSISTLTIQRTEQRDSAMYRCASSRLIAGEAETQYFGPGTRLLVL.

This clonotype was detected a few times. The chain joins TRBV15 to TRBJ2-1, with TRBD1 matching over 7 bases. Looked up from germline, CDR1 is LNHNV and CDR2 is YYDKDF (reference sequence). This CDR3 has 14 residues. J gave up 4 bases and V 8 bases, and 8 bases lay outside the gene matches. The CDR3 loop reads CATLGGLIYNEQFF. The CDR3, as DNA: TGTGCCACCTTAGGGGGCTTGATTTACAATGAGCAGTTCTTC.

This rearrangement joins TRBV12-3 or TRBV12-4 to TRBJ2-7; 7 positions match TRBD2. The CDR3 totals 16 residues. After removal of 3 bases from V and 2 bases from J, the junction contained 10 bases not matched to a gene. The DNA of the CDR3 is TGTGCCAGCAGTTTCGCGCTAGCGGTCCAGACCTACGAGCAGTACTTC. Its protein product is CASSFALAVQTYEQYF.

This clonotype was seen a handful of times. The chain has TRBV7-2 and TRBJ2-1; 9 nucleotides match TRBD2. The CDR3 contains 17 residues. V was pared by 2 bases and J by 6 bases, with 11 bases of the junction left unmatched. Germline assignment: CDR1 SGHTA and CDR2 FQGNSA. The CDR3 sequence is CASSLLTSGLLVNEQFF. The CDR3 bases are TGTGCCAGCAGCTTACTGACTAGCGGCTTACTTGTCAATGAGCAGTTCTTC.

The rearrangement joins TRBV2 to TRBJ2-7; D may correspond to TRBD1 or TRBD2 (6 bases each). CDR1 SNHLY and CDR2 FYNNEI come from the germline V gene. The CDR3 contains 17 residues. The V end was cut by 0 bases, the J end by 3 bases, with 18 bases between. CDR3 amino acids: CASSEALQGRDGYEQYF. In DNA form, the CDR3 reads TGTGCCAGCAGTGAAGCGCTTCAGGGGCGGGATGGCTACGAGCAGTACTTC.

Of note for this clonotype: Just one base apart from a much larger clone, this may be a read error. The rearrangement links TRBV29-1 to TRBJ2-1; D is unresolved. V lost 8 bases and J 10 bases, leaving 15 bases between the germline ends. CDR1 and CDR2 from the germline V gene are SQVTM and ANQGSEA. The length of the CDR3 is 11 residues. CDR3 region: CSSKGIWEQFF. The CDR3 DNA reads TGCAGCTCAAAGGGCATCTGGGAGCAGTTCTTC.

This clonotype has a handful of counts. The chain carries TRBV24-1 and TRBJ2-2; 8 bases agree with TRBD2. Per germline, CDR1 KGHDR and CDR2 SFDVKD. The CDR3 covers 17 residues. The V and J ends lost 4 bases and 6 bases, in that order; junction bases with no gene match: 12. CDR3 bases: TGTGCCACCAGTGAACCCAAAGGAGCGGGAGCGGCCGGGGAGCTGTTTTTT. Translating gives CATSEPKGAGAAGELFF.

The rearrangement joins TRBV3-1 to TRBJ2-6, with D perhaps assigned TRBD1 or TRBD2 (6 bases each). The CDR3 extends over 19 amino acids. CDR1 and CDR2 (germline): LGHDT, YNNKEL (reference sequence). V was cut by 3 bases and J by 0 bases, with 18 bases left in between. CDR3 protein: CASSHPPGGGSSGANVLTF. CDR3 sequence (DNA): TGTGCCAGCAGCCATCCCCCCGGGGGCGGTTCCTCTGGGGCCAACGTCCTGACTTTC.

CDR3 sequence reads: CASTAGTDYEQYF. CDR3 in DNA: TGTGCCAGCACCGCAGGGACGGACTACGAGCAGTACTTC. The chain couples TRBV3-1 to TRBJ2-7; D possibly uses TRBD1 or TRBD2 (5 bases each). This CDR3 is built from 13 residues. The germline V gene encodes CDR1 LGHDT and CDR2 YNNKEL (reference sequence). Trimming left V 7 bases short and J 3 bases short, with 13 bases between.

This clonotype was seen a handful of times. The chain links TRBV5-1 to TRBJ2-7; 12 positions agree with TRBD2. The length of the CDR3 is 17 residues. CDR1 and CDR2 from the germline V gene are SGHRS and YFSETQ. With 1 base clipped from V and 2 bases from J, the junction kept 7 bases outside the gene matches. The CDR3 spells CASSLRLAGVRPYEQYF. CDR3 nucleotides: TGCGCCAGCAGCTTGAGACTAGCGGGAGTACGCCCCTACGAGCAGTACTTC. Supplemented by reference TRBV5-1 and TRBJ2-7, the full variable domain reads KAGVTQTPRYLIKTRGQQVTLSCSPISGHRSVSWYQQTPGQGLQFLFEYFSETQRNKGNFPGRFSGRQFSNSRSEMNVSTLELGDSALYLCASSLRLAGVRPYEQYFGPGTRLTVT.

This clonotype has a count of ten or more. The J gene is TRBJ2-7, the V gene TRBV7-2; 9 bases match TRBD2. Germline CDR1 is SGHTA and CDR2 is FQGNSA. CDR3 length: 16 amino acids. Germline trimming cut 0 bases from V and 6 bases from J; bases unmatched to any gene: 9. The DNA for the CDR3 is TGTGCCAGCAGCTTAGCTAGCGGGAGAACTCCGGCCGAGCAGTACTTC. The encoded protein is CASSLASGRTPAEQYF.

There are a few counts of this clonotype. The V gene is TRBV28, the J gene TRBJ2-3; D is perhaps TRBD2 (5 bases). The CDR3 runs 15 residues. V lost 2 bases, J lost 4 bases, and 13 bases lay in between. Germline lookup yields CDR1 MDHEN and CDR2 SYDVKM. The CDR3 DNA sequence: TGTGCCAGCAGTTTAGTATTGGGGAGCCCAGATACGCAGTATTTT. Residues: CASSLVLGSPDTQYF.

There are a few counts of this clonotype. V and J are TRBV29-1 and TRBJ2-3; the match to TRBD2 covers 12 bases. The germline CDR1 and CDR2 sequences are SQVTM and ANQGSEA. The CDR3 covers 18 residues. With V trimmed by 1 base and J by 0 bases, 8 bases remained unmatched. CDR3 bases: TGCAGCGTTGAAGGAGGGCTAGCGGGAGGGATTAGCACAGATACGCAGTATTTT. This sequence encodes CSVEGGLAGGISTDTQYF.

This clonotype was counted many times. This chain uses TRBV12-3 or TRBV12-4 with TRBJ2-1; either TRBD1 or TRBD2 may fit D (6 bases each). The CDR3 has 11 amino acids. The ends were cut back, 3 bases at V and 14 bases at J, with 11 bases in the middle. CDR3 coding DNA: TGTGCCAGCAGTTTCGGGGGCGCGGAGTTCTTC. It encodes CASSFGGAEFF.

This clonotype was picked up many times. V is TRBV4-2 and J is TRBJ2-4; D is unclear. Between the trimmed V and J ends, which lost 0 bases and 6 bases, there was a span of 15 bases. This CDR3 has 16 residues. CDR1 is LGHNA, CDR2 YNFKEQ, per germline. The CDR3 coding sequence is TGTGCCAGCAGCCAAGAGGCCCAATTCCAGGCAAACATTCAGTACTTC. Protein product: CASSQEAQFQANIQYF.

This clonotype was seen more than once but under ten times. The gene calls are TRBV29-1 and TRBJ1-1; D unclear. Germline values: CDR1 SQVTM, CDR2 ANQGSEA. The length of the CDR3 is 10 residues. The ends were cut back, 4 bases at V and 4 bases at J, with 4 bases in the middle. CDR3 nucleotides: TGCAGCGTTGCGGTCACTGAAGCTTTCTTT. Its translation: CSVAVTEAFF.

The sample holds many counts of this clonotype. The gene calls are TRBV28 and TRBJ1-2; 7 bases line up with TRBD1. CDR3 length: 14 amino acids. The trim removed 2 bases at V and 4 bases at J, leaving 4 bases unmatched. Germline V gene sequence: CDR1 MDHEN, CDR2 SYDVKM. The DNA for the CDR3 is TGTGCCAGCAGTTTAGGACAGGCCCTCTATGGCTACACCTTC. It yields the protein CASSLGQALYGYTF.

As concerns this clonotype: Sequence at one end of the junction differs from germline and may be a read error. CDR3 nucleotides: TGCAGTGCTGGAGAGCCCGTGGGGTTCTACGAGCAGTACTTC. Translating gives CSAGEPVGFYEQYF. This rearrangement joins TRBV20-1 to TRBJ2-7; D remains ambiguous. The germline gives CDR1 DFQATT, CDR2 SNEGSKA (reference sequence). CDR3 size: 14 residues.

This clonotype has more than one count but fewer than ten. The gene calls are TRBV28 and TRBJ2-7, with D tentatively TRBD2 (9 bases). This CDR3 is built from 19 residues. Germline loops: CDR1 MDHEN, CDR2 SYDVKM. Trimming shortened V by 5 bases and J by 0 bases, and 26 bases separated the two germline ends. CDR3 DNA sequence: TGTGCCAGCAGTCCCATGGACAGGGCGCTAGCGGGATTCTCCTACGAGCAGTACTTC. Protein sequence: CASSPMDRALAGFSYEQYF.

Many counts were recorded for this clonotype. J is TRBJ2-7 and V is TRBV18; 10 nucleotides match TRBD2. Germline loops: CDR1 KGHSH, CDR2 LQKENI. The J segment lost 7 bases and the V segment lost 6 bases, leaving 6 bases of the junction unmatched. CDR3 length equals 13 residues. CDR3 sequence (DNA): TGTGCCAGCTCCGAGCGGGAGGGCCGGGAGCAGTACTTC. Its protein is CASSEREGREQYF.

This clonotype was seen many times. The chain uses TRBV12-3 or TRBV12-4 and TRBJ2-7; 7 bases map to TRBD1. This CDR3 comprises 12 residues. V lost 6 bases and J lost 7; bases outside the gene matches: 6. CDR3 DNA: TGTGCCAGCAGCCCGGGACAGCCTGAGCAGTACTTC. Residues: CASSPGQPEQYF.